This T cell receptor beta chain was captured in a study of cytomegalovirus exposure and HLA in healthy donors. With respect to this clone: Its antigen is undetermined.

PCR was performed using 60 Vbeta and 13 Jbeta primers. Generated by immunoSEQ multiplex PCR, the TCRdb table keeps only in-frame clones and is missing some. The data hold roughly 190,000 clones, with around 73% observed a single time. Whole-study findings and limits: Many donors carried some public TCRs, although rarity characterized most TCR sequences. Donors were assumed by presence/absence analyses to have roughly uniform sequencing depth. Among the CMV-associated chains, a few were confirmed in vitro as specific for CMV antigens. A previous analysis found most TCR beta V segments productive roughly 87% or roughly 30% of the time.

V lost 1 base to trimming and J lost 1 base; unmatched junction nucleotides: 4. This CDR3 contains 15 residues. Germline V lookup: CDR1 SGHTA, CDR2 FQGNSA. The V gene is TRBV7-2, the J gene TRBJ2-7; 7 bases are shared with TRBD2. The source of this sequence is a woman aged 25 to 45 in good health and CMV-seropositive. Sample: PBMCs. CDR3 in DNA: TGTGCCAGCAGCTTAGAAGCGGGGTTATCCTACGAGCAGTACTTC. The encoded protein is CASSLEAGLSYEQYF.